Below are 25 T cell receptor beta chains sequenced from a single sample in a study of CD8 T cells in Susac syndrome. An amount of RNA that ranged from 0.5 to 1 ug was reverse transcribed with random hexamers. TCRdb reprocessed the immunoSEQ multiplex PCR reads with MiXCR, giving one entry per CDR3 protein. The sample holds some 100,000 distinct CDR3 sequences, 90% to 95% seen once. The material sequenced was CD4+ T cells from PBMCs. The receptor source for this set is a human donor with multiple sclerosis.

This clonotype was found once. The chain links TRBV19 to TRBJ1-5, with a tentative D call TRBD1 (5 bases). Trimming pared 6 bases from V and 7 bases from J, leaving 28 bases between. The CDR3 spans 18 residues. Germline lookup yields CDR1 LNHDA and CDR2 SQIVND (reference sequence). The CDR3 bases are TGTGCCAGTAGCACTAGGCGGGGTAGGCGTCAGGGAAACCAGCCCCAGCATTTT. This codes for CASSTRRGRRQGNQPQHF.

The chain links TRBV12-3 or TRBV12-4 to TRBJ2-4, with D tentatively TRBD2 (6 bases). The CDR3 has 14 amino acids. The ends were cut back, 6 bases at V and 8 bases at J, with 17 bases in the middle. CDR3 loop: CASREYREWDIQYF. The CDR3 DNA reads as TGTGCCAGCAGGGAATACCGGGAGTGGGACATTCAGTACTTC.

CDR3 DNA: TGCGCCAGCAGCTACCGACAGGGAAAAGAGACCCAGTACTTC. This translates into CASSYRQGKETQYF. This chain links TRBV5-1 with TRBJ2-5, with 7 bases that match TRBD1. Per the germline V gene, CDR1 is SGHRS and CDR2 is YFSETQ. The CDR3 contains 14 residues. V lost 3 bases, J lost 3 bases, and 5 bases stayed unmatched. The full variable domain, with the rest looked up from reference TRBV5-1 and TRBJ2-5, is KAGVTQTPRYLIKTRGQQVTLSCSPISGHRSVSWYQQTPGQGLQFLFEYFSETQRNKGNFPGRFSGRQFSNSRSEMNVSTLELGDSALYLCASSYRQGKETQYFGPGTRLLVL.

Here the CDR3 reads CASTPDRGRWAEAFF. Here the CDR3 DNA reads TGTGCCAGCACCCCGGACAGGGGCCGGTGGGCTGAAGCTTTCTTT. The V and J genes are TRBV27 and TRBJ1-1; 9 nucleotides line up with TRBD1. Looked up from germline, CDR1 is MNHEY and CDR2 is SMNVEV (reference sequence). This CDR3 is built from 15 residues. The J segment lost 6 bases and the V segment lost 7 bases, leaving 12 bases of the junction unmatched.

The chain has TRBV12-3 or TRBV12-4 and TRBJ1-2, with D perhaps matching TRBD1 (6 bases). This CDR3 comprises 15 residues. The V end was cut by 8 bases, the J end by 0 bases, with 16 bases between. The CDR3 here is CASRPTGTSNYGYTF. The CDR3 DNA reads as TGTGCCAGCCGACCTACAGGGACTTCTAACTATGGCTACACCTTC.

The V and J genes are TRBV20-1 and TRBJ1-2; no firm D call. The CDR3 totals 15 residues. Trimming pared 0 bases from V and 0 bases from J, leaving 11 bases between. CDR1 DFQATT and CDR2 SNEGSKA come from the germline V gene (reference sequence). The DNA of the CDR3 is TGCAGTGCTAGAGATCTCCAGACCTCTAACTATGGCTACACCTTC. It is translated as CSARDLQTSNYGYTF.

CDR3 protein: CASSLTGRRGQETQYF. The CDR3 region has the DNA TGTGCCAGCAGCTTAACTGGCCGCCGGGGGCAAGAGACCCAGTACTTC. This chain connects TRBV7-3 to TRBJ2-5; D is possibly TRBD2 (6 bases). This CDR3 spans 16 amino acids. The V and J ends lost 0 bases and 2 bases respectively, with 13 bases between them. Germline V CDR1 and CDR2: SGHTA, FQGTGA.

The chain recombines TRBV18 with TRBJ1-4; weak D call: TRBD1 (6 bases). Deletions cut 3 bases from V and 5 bases from J, with 16 bases between. Germline CDR1 is KGHSH and CDR2 is LQKENI. The CDR3 runs to 16 residues. DNA of the CDR3: TGTGCCAGCTCACCTCCCCGGACAGCCCCCAATGAAAAACTGTTTTTT. Translation: CASSPPRTAPNEKLFF.

This sequence joins TRBV5-1 and TRBJ2-7; no clear D gene. This CDR3 is built from 12 residues. Deletions cut 0 bases from V and 5 bases from J, with 6 bases between. Germline CDR1 SGHRS, CDR2 YFSETQ. The CDR3 sequence: CASSLVADEQYF. The CDR3 bases are TGCGCCAGCAGCTTGGTCGCAGACGAGCAGTACTTC.

The chain couples TRBV19 to TRBJ2-7, with a tentative D call TRBD1 (5 bases). The germline V gene has CDR1 LNHDA and CDR2 SQIVND (reference sequence). V was shortened by 7 bases and J by 7 bases, with 20 bases between the two germline ends. CDR3 length: 14 residues. CDR3 protein: CASTVGPFYGEQYF. CDR3 DNA sequence: TGTGCCAGTACTGTGGGGCCGTTTTATGGGGAGCAGTACTTC.

The gene calls are TRBV3-1 and TRBJ2-5, with TRBD1 matching 7 bases. This CDR3 spans 15 amino acids. J lost 0 bases, V lost 4 bases, and 5 bases had no gene match. Germline V CDR1 and CDR2: LGHDT, YNNKEL (reference sequence). CDR3 in amino acids: CASSPGQTYQETQYF. The CDR3, as DNA: TGTGCCAGCAGCCCGGGACAGACTTACCAAGAGACCCAGTACTTC.

This clonotype has just one count. The chain joins TRBV3-1 to TRBJ2-6; TRBD1 might be the D (5 bases). The CDR3 sequence is 18 residues long. Trimming shortened V by 4 bases and J by 1 base, and 17 bases separated the two germline ends. Germline CDR1 LGHDT, CDR2 YNNKEL (reference sequence). CDR3 in amino acids: CASSPGNSLGSGANVLTF. The CDR3 DNA follows: TGTGCCAGCAGCCCAGGGAACAGTCTGGGGTCTGGGGCCAACGTCCTGACTTTC.

The chain recombines TRBV27 with TRBJ2-2; perhaps TRBD2 as D (6 bases). V lost 7 bases and J lost 5, with 14 bases in between. Germline lookup yields CDR1 MNHEY and CDR2 SMNVEV (reference sequence). This CDR3 spans 14 amino acids. The CDR3 spells CASTLHGGTGELFF. DNA of the CDR3: TGTGCCAGCACCCTTCACGGGGGAACCGGGGAGCTGTTTTTT.

The chain combines TRBV7-9 with TRBJ1-2; no definite D call. CDR1 and CDR2 from the germline V gene are SEHNR and FQNEAQ (reference sequence). The CDR3 is made up of 13 amino acids. The germline V and J ends were trimmed by 5 bases and 0 bases, with 7 bases remaining between them. The CDR3 region is CASSPSPNYGYTF. In nucleotides, the CDR3 is TGTGCCAGCAGCCCAAGTCCTAACTATGGCTACACCTTC. Variable domain in full (rest from reference TRBV7-9 and TRBJ1-2): DTGVSQNPRHKITKRGQNVTFRCDPISEHNRLYWYRQTLGQGPEFLTYFQNEAQLEKSRLLSDRFSAERPKGSFSTLEIQRTEQGDSAMYLCASSPSPNYGYTFGSGTRLTVV.

This rearrangement joins TRBV6-5 to TRBJ1-4; D gene ambiguous. Per the germline V gene, CDR1 is MNHEY and CDR2 is SVGAGI. V shed 2 bases and J shed 0 bases, with 7 bases lying between them. The CDR3 sequence is 15 residues long. The CDR3 spells CASSYRTATNEKLFF. In DNA form, the CDR3 reads TGTGCCAGCAGTTACCGGACTGCAACTAATGAAAAACTGTTTTTT.

This sequence joins TRBV6-1 and TRBJ2-7, with D possibly being TRBD1 (6 bases). The CDR3 covers 14 residues. The germline V gene has CDR1 MNHNS and CDR2 SASEGT. Trimming took off 5 bases at V and 5 bases at J, with 16 bases between the two ends. CDR3 DNA sequence: TGTGCCAGCAGTACTACAGGGTGGGTAAACGAGCAGTACTTC. Its translation: CASSTTGWVNEQYF.

J is TRBJ1-2 and V is TRBV2; maybe TRBD1 (6 bases). The CDR3 covers 14 residues. Looked up from germline, CDR1 is SNHLY and CDR2 is FYNNEI. V gave up 3 bases and J gave up 8 bases, with 16 bases separating them. The CDR3 loop is CASSEIRQAWGYTF. CDR3 DNA sequence: TGTGCCAGCAGTGAGATTCGACAGGCGTGGGGCTACACCTTC.

The chain couples TRBV7-2 to TRBJ2-5; TRBD1 is a possible D gene (5 bases). CDR1 SGHTA and CDR2 FQGNSA come from the germline V gene. The V and J ends lost 4 bases and 4 bases respectively, with 22 bases between them. The CDR3 totals 17 residues. For the CDR3, the DNA is TGTGCCAGCAGCTCCCAGTCGTCGCGACAGTTGGGAGAGACCCAGTACTTC. Its protein is CASSSQSSRQLGETQYF.

This clonotype was seen only a few times. The chain uses TRBV29-1 and TRBJ1-1; 7 nucleotides align to TRBD1. The CDR3 sequence is 12 residues long. With V trimmed by 4 bases and J by 6 bases, 5 bases remained unmatched. The germline CDR1 and CDR2 sequences are SQVTM and ANQGSEA. This chain's CDR3 is CSVVTGRAEAFF. The CDR3 DNA reads TGCAGCGTTGTGACAGGGAGGGCTGAAGCTTTCTTT.

V and J are TRBV20-1 and TRBJ2-7, with TRBD1 matching over 10 bases. The CDR3 consists of 15 residues. The V segment lost 3 bases and the J segment 5 bases; nucleotides outside the gene matches: 10. CDR1 and CDR2 from the germline V gene are DFQATT and SNEGSKA (reference sequence). The CDR3 bases are TGCAGTGCTAGTGAAGGGACAGGGGTTTCCCACGAGCAGTACTTC. Protein: CSASEGTGVSHEQYF.

This chain links TRBV7-9 with TRBJ2-3, with 9 bases lining up with TRBD2. The CDR3 loop spans 17 amino acids. CDR1 and CDR2 from the germline V gene are SEHNR and FQNEAQ (reference sequence). The V segment lost 1 base and the J segment 6 bases; nucleotides outside the gene matches: 11. The DNA of the CDR3 is TGTGCCAGCAGCTTAGGAGGAGCGGGGGGTCTGGTCGATACGCAGTATTTT. Protein product: CASSLGGAGGLVDTQYF.

This clonotype was observed a handful of times. V is TRBV6-1 and J is TRBJ2-5, with unresolved D. Germline CDR1 reads MNHNS; CDR2 reads SASEGT. The ends were cut back, 5 bases at V and 0 bases at J, with 10 bases in the middle. This CDR3 contains 14 residues. The CDR3 coding sequence is TGTGCCAGCAGTCCCACTTTAAACCAAGAGACCCAGTACTTC. This gives the protein CASSPTLNQETQYF.

This chain uses TRBV28 with TRBJ2-7, with D unresolved. This CDR3 is built from 14 residues. Germline CDR1 MDHEN, CDR2 SYDVKM. V was trimmed by 7 bases and J by 2 bases, leaving 15 bases between them. This CDR3 is CASTNPTAPYEQYF. The CDR3 bases are TGTGCCAGCACGAACCCCACAGCCCCCTACGAGCAGTACTTC.

The chain carries TRBV10-3 and TRBJ1-2; D is unclear. This CDR3 spans 14 amino acids. Germline-derived CDR1 and CDR2 are ENHRY and SYGVKD. Deletions cut 3 bases from V and 3 bases from J, with 11 bases between. This CDR3 is CAISDLGNDYGYTF. As DNA, the CDR3 is TGTGCCATCAGTGATTTAGGGAACGACTATGGCTACACCTTC.

The chain recombines TRBV4-2 with TRBJ1-5; no clear D. Germline-derived CDR1 and CDR2 are LGHNA and YNFKEQ. Trimming pared 6 bases from V and 3 bases from J, leaving 12 bases between. This CDR3 comprises 14 residues. The CDR3 loop reads CASSPDRPNQPQHF. The CDR3 DNA sequence: TGTGCCAGCAGTCCAGACCGCCCCAATCAGCCCCAGCATTTT.